Listed here are 26 T cell receptor beta chains from one sample, sequenced in a study of blood T cell repertoires in COVID-19. The protocol was immunoSEQ multiplex PCR, while the TCRdb copy is restricted to in-frame clones and leaves out a portion. The profile shows roughly 190,000 clones, roughly 90% of them singletons. Specimen: peripheral blood. The receptor set was obtained from a woman between 35 and 50 years old who had recovered from COVID-19.

CDR3 DNA sequence: TGTGCCAGCAGGCCGCTGGGACAGGGGTTCCATGAGCAGTTCTTC. This gives the protein CASRPLGQGFHEQFF. The rearrangement uses TRBV6-5 and TRBJ2-1, with TRBD1 matching over 10 bases. The CDR3 length is 15 residues. Germline V CDR1 and CDR2: MNHEY, SVGAGI. The trim removed 6 bases at V and 8 bases at J, leaving 10 bases unmatched.

The sample holds a few counts of this clone. The rearrangement uses TRBV19 and TRBJ2-2, with a possible D match to TRBD2 (6 bases). The CDR3 runs 17 residues. Trimming removed 10 bases from V and 0 bases from J, with 21 bases in between. CDR1 LNHDA and CDR2 SQIVND come from the germline V gene (reference sequence). The CDR3 is CATHSGWGVANTGELFF. CDR3 nucleotides: TGTGCCACCCACTCCGGGTGGGGGGTTGCGAACACCGGGGAGCTGTTTTTT.

This rearrangement joins TRBV5-1 to TRBJ1-1; D perhaps matches TRBD1 (6 bases). The germline V and J ends were trimmed by 2 bases and 1 base, with 6 bases remaining between them. The CDR3 loop spans 13 amino acids. Germline CDR1 is SGHRS and CDR2 is YFSETQ. CDR3 nucleotides: TGCGCCAGCAGCTTACAGGGGAACACTGAAGCTTTCTTT. As protein: CASSLQGNTEAFF.

This chain joins TRBV5-1 and TRBJ2-7; 13 nucleotides align to TRBD2. J lost 2 bases, V lost 5 bases, and 4 bases had no gene match. Germline values: CDR1 SGHRS, CDR2 YFSETQ. The CDR3 covers 15 residues. Here the CDR3 DNA reads TGCGCCAGCAGTTTCGGGACTAGCGGGACCTACGAGCAGTACTTC. This codes for CASSFGTSGTYEQYF.

The chain is built from TRBV18 and TRBJ2-7; maybe TRBD2 (6 bases). Per the germline V gene, CDR1 is KGHSH and CDR2 is LQKENI. The CDR3 length is 15 residues. V was clipped by 1 base and J by 1 base, with 11 bases between them. This chain's CDR3 is CASSPQGLASYEQYF. For the CDR3, the DNA is TGTGCCAGCTCACCACAGGGCCTAGCGTCCTACGAGCAGTACTTC.

The V and J genes are TRBV24-1 and TRBJ2-4, with 8 positions matching TRBD1. CDR3 length: 17 amino acids. V gave up 2 bases and J gave up 1 base; unmatched junction bases: 6. Germline lookup yields CDR1 KGHDR and CDR2 SFDVKD. DNA of the CDR3: TGTGCCACCAGTGATTCCGGACAGGGAGTTGCCAAAAACATTCAGTACTTC. Residues: CATSDSGQGVAKNIQYF.

The CDR3 bases are TGTGCCAGCAGTGAAGTAGCGATCTCCTACAATGAGCAGTTCTTC. It codes for CASSEVAISYNEQFF. This chain uses TRBV25-1 with TRBJ2-1, with D possibly TRBD2 on 5 matching bases. V was shortened by 2 bases and J by 0 bases, with 8 bases between the two germline ends. CDR1 is MGHDK, CDR2 SYGVNS, per germline. CDR3 length: 15 residues.

A single count supports this clone. The gene calls are TRBV4-1 and TRBJ2-3, with 7 bases that match TRBD2. CDR1 is MGHRA, CDR2 YSYEKL, per germline. V trimming: 0 bases; J trimming: 4 bases; junction bases outside the gene matches: 4. The CDR3 spans 15 residues. CDR3 sequence (DNA): TGCGCCAGCAGCCAAGACGGCGGGAGCGCAGATACGCAGTATTTT. Encoded protein: CASSQDGGSADTQYF.

The CDR3 nucleotides read TGTGCCAGCAGTTTAGCCAGGGGCACTGAAGCTTTCTTT. This gives the protein CASSLARGTEAFF. V and J are TRBV12-3 or TRBV12-4 and TRBJ1-1, with a possible D match to TRBD1 (6 bases). V gave up 0 bases and J gave up 4 bases, with 6 bases separating them. This CDR3 is built from 13 residues.

This sequence joins TRBV18 and TRBJ2-7; D possibly corresponds to TRBD2 (7 bases). V lost 6 bases, J lost 4 bases, and 16 bases lay in between. This CDR3 spans 14 amino acids. Germline CDR1 is KGHSH and CDR2 is LQKENI. The CDR3 region is CASSLARGGYEQYF. The CDR3 DNA reads as TGTGCCAGCTCCCTAGCAAGGGGGGGGTACGAGCAGTACTTC.

The rearrangement uses TRBV18 and TRBJ2-2; D perhaps matches TRBD2 (5 bases). Germline CDR1 KGHSH, CDR2 LQKENI. The CDR3 totals 15 residues. Trimming shortened V by 5 bases and J by 3 bases, and 13 bases separated the two germline ends. The DNA for the CDR3 is TGTGCCAGCTCAGCCCAGAGCGGCTACACCGGGGAGCTGTTTTTT. Its translation: CASSAQSGYTGELFF.

In this sample, this clone turned up once. This sequence joins TRBV24-1 and TRBJ2-6; a possible D gene is TRBD2 (6 bases). Per germline, CDR1 KGHDR and CDR2 SFDVKD. Trimming removed 4 bases at V and 0 bases at J, with 12 bases between. The CDR3 length is 17 residues. The CDR3 DNA sequence: TGTGCCACCAGTGAGGCAGGACTAATCTCTGGGGCCAACGTCCTGACTTTC. Its translation is CATSEAGLISGANVLTF.

J is TRBJ2-7 and V is TRBV28, with a tentative D call TRBD2 (6 bases). Trimming shortened V by 8 bases and J by 7 bases, and 18 bases separated the two germline ends. Germline-derived CDR1 and CDR2 are MDHEN and SYDVKM. The CDR3 runs 13 residues. This CDR3 reads CASLRAGPFEQYF. In nucleotides, the CDR3 is TGTGCCAGCCTTCGGGCGGGGCCTTTTGAGCAGTACTTC.

The rearrangement links TRBV5-1 to TRBJ2-1; D is uncertain. CDR3 size: 12 residues. Trimming took off 1 base at V and 7 bases at J, with 6 bases between the two ends. CDR1 is SGHRS, CDR2 YFSETQ, per germline. The DNA for the CDR3 is TGCGCCAGCAGCTTGTTCGGGAATGAGCAGTTCTTC. Protein sequence: CASSLFGNEQFF.

The chain carries TRBV30 and TRBJ2-7; 10 nucleotides agree with TRBD2. The CDR3 loop spans 13 amino acids. Germline values: CDR1 GTSNPN, CDR2 SVGIG (reference sequence). J lost 13 bases, V lost 3 bases, and 12 bases had no gene match. The CDR3 DNA sequence: TGTGCCTGGAGAGGAGCGGGAGGGGAATTGTATTACTTC. Its translation is CAWRGAGGELYYF.

The V call is TRBV6-5, the J call TRBJ1-5; 7 positions agree with TRBD1. Losses at the gene ends were 6 bases for V and 3 bases for J; bases not matched to a gene: 8. Germline lookup yields CDR1 MNHEY and CDR2 SVGAGI. The CDR3 has 15 residues. This CDR3 is CASRPRGTFNQPQHF. The CDR3 DNA sequence: TGTGCCAGCAGACCCAGGGGGACATTCAATCAGCCCCAGCATTTT.

The V and J genes are TRBV3-1 (or the pseudogene TRBV3-2) and TRBJ2-3; 13 bases align to TRBD2. Unmatched junction bases numbered 4, after V lost 5 bases and J lost 5 bases. Germline CDR1 is LGHDT and CDR2 is YNNKEL (reference sequence). The CDR3 runs 15 residues. CDR3 amino acids: CASSIGTSGIDTQYF. CDR3 DNA: TGTGCCAGCAGCATCGGGACTAGCGGGATAGATACGCAGTATTTT.

This chain links TRBV6-5 with TRBJ2-6, with D possibly matching TRBD1 (5 bases). Deletions cut 2 bases from V and 4 bases from J, with 9 bases between. Germline V gene data show CDR1 as MNHEY and CDR2 as SVGAGI. CDR3 length: 15 residues. The CDR3 sequence is CASSYVGVGANVLTF. The CDR3 nucleotides are TGTGCCAGCAGTTACGTAGGGGTGGGGGCCAACGTCCTGACTTTC.

This chain links TRBV5-4 with TRBJ2-1; the match to TRBD2 covers 7 bases. Germline CDR1 SGHNT, CDR2 YYREEE (reference sequence). CDR3 length equals 15 residues. Trimming at V came to 4 bases and at J to 0 bases, leaving 4 bases not matched to a gene. CDR3 bases: TGTGCCAGCAGCACAAGCGGGACCTCCTACAATGAGCAGTTCTTC. This encodes CASSTSGTSYNEQFF.

This clone was observed once. This chain connects TRBV19 to TRBJ2-1; 11 nucleotides line up with TRBD2. Per the germline V gene, CDR1 is LNHDA and CDR2 is SQIVND (reference sequence). J lost 4 bases, V lost 2 bases, and 4 bases had no gene match. This CDR3 is built from 16 residues. CDR3 nucleotide sequence: TGTGCCAGTAGTATACTAGCGGGAGGCTCTTACAATGAGCAGTTCTTC. Translated, it gives CASSILAGGSYNEQFF.

This rearrangement joins TRBV7-3 to TRBJ1-2; D is possibly TRBD1 (6 bases). V was cut by 3 bases and J by 8 bases, with 13 bases left in between. From germline, CDR1 is SGHTA and CDR2 FQGTGA. This CDR3 comprises 13 residues. The CDR3 region is CASSLTGDGGYTF. The CDR3 region has the DNA TGTGCCAGCAGCTTGACAGGCGACGGAGGCTACACCTTC. Filled out from reference TRBV7-3 and TRBJ1-2, the complete variable domain reads GAGVSQTPSNKVTEKGKYVELRCDPISGHTALYWYRQSLGQGPEFLIYFQGTGAADDSGLPNDRFFAVRPEGSVSTLKIQRTERGDSAVYLCASSLTGDGGYTFGSGTRLTVV.

This chain uses TRBV5-6 with TRBJ2-1; 12 bases line up with TRBD2. This CDR3 has 16 residues. Germline V gene data show CDR1 as SGHDT and CDR2 as YYEEEE. V lost 4 bases and J lost 7; bases outside the gene matches: 9. In DNA form, the CDR3 reads TGTGCCAGCAGCCGTCTAGCGGGAGGGCCCGGGAATGAGCAGTTCTTC. Protein sequence: CASSRLAGGPGNEQFF.

The chain uses TRBV5-1 and TRBJ1-1; unclear D gene. Germline CDR1 reads SGHRS; CDR2 reads YFSETQ. The CDR3 is made up of 12 amino acids. Trimming left V 0 bases short and J 11 bases short, with 11 bases between. CDR3 residues: CASSLGDGGAFF. The CDR3 nucleotides read TGCGCCAGCAGCTTGGGTGACGGAGGGGCTTTCTTT.

The chain links TRBV27 to TRBJ2-2, with 8 bases aligning to TRBD2. The CDR3 spans 17 residues. Germline V gene data show CDR1 as MNHEY and CDR2 as SMNVEV (reference sequence). V was clipped by 4 bases and J by 6 bases; unmatched bases: 13. The CDR3 sequence: CASSSPSGFGTPGELFF. DNA for the CDR3: TGTGCCAGCAGTTCCCCTAGCGGGTTTGGGACCCCCGGGGAGCTGTTTTTT.

The chain couples TRBV27 to TRBJ2-1; 9 nucleotides agree with TRBD2. The CDR3 is made up of 17 amino acids. The V gene's germline CDR1 is MNHEY and CDR2 SMNVEV (reference sequence). V lost 4 bases to trimming and J lost 8 bases; unmatched junction nucleotides: 15. In DNA form, the CDR3 reads TGTGCCAGCAGTTACCGATCGCGGTCTAGCGGGAACGATGAGCAGTTCTTC. This encodes CASSYRSRSSGNDEQFF.

This clone was counted between two and nine times. The genes are TRBV6-1 and TRBJ1-5; the D gene is possibly TRBD1 (5 bases). The CDR3 loop spans 16 amino acids. V gave up 2 bases and J gave up 4 bases, with 15 bases separating them. Germline V gives CDR1 MNHNS, CDR2 SASEGT. The CDR3, as DNA: TGTGCCAGCAGTGAAAGCCGGGGCGGGGGGAATCAGCCCCAGCATTTT. Its translation: CASSESRGGGNQPQHF.